This T cell receptor (beta chain) derives from a study of control samples from healthy donors and cancer patients. CDR1 is MNHEY and CDR2 is SMNVEV in the germline V gene (reference sequence). Trimming removed 4 bases from V and 7 bases from J, with 13 bases in between. CDR3 length: 13 residues. Produced via immunoSEQ multiplex PCR; TCRdb's table is partial and in-frame only. Of about 96,000 clones listed, over 90% are singletons. The sample comprised blood. V is TRBV27 and J is TRBJ2-5, with D maybe TRBD1 (6 bases). This TCR derives from a man aged 18 to 30 in good health. The CDR3 bases are TGTGCCAGCAGTTCCCAGGGGCCCGGGACCCAGTACTTC. It specifies CASSSQGPGTQYF.